Presented here are 28 T cell receptor beta chains from one specimen sequenced in a study of blood T cell repertoires in COVID-19. Clones were sequenced by immunoSEQ multiplex PCR, and TCRdb holds only the in-frame ones, with some missing. This sample has roughly 230,000 clones, with about 88% found just once. The sample consisted of peripheral blood. These receptors were obtained from a woman in her thirties or forties who had recovered from COVID-19.

This chain links TRBV5-1 with TRBJ2-3; D uncertain. V dropped 0 bases and J dropped 6 bases, with 14 bases sitting between them. The CDR3 totals 15 residues. The germline V gene encodes CDR1 SGHRS and CDR2 YFSETQ. The CDR3, as DNA: TGCGCCAGCAGCTTGGGCCAACCGGGTACCGATACGCAGTATTTT. Translation gives CASSLGQPGTDTQYF.

In nucleotides, the CDR3 is TGTGCCTGGAGTTCCAGGGGGTGGGACGAGCAGTACTTC. Residues: CAWSSRGWDEQYF. The chain employs TRBV30 and TRBJ2-7, with TRBD1 matching 7 bases. CDR3 length: 13 amino acids. After removal of 2 bases from V and 5 bases from J, the junction contained 6 bases not matched to a gene. Germline CDR1 GTSNPN, CDR2 SVGIG (reference sequence). The whole variable domain, remainder taken from reference TRBV30 and TRBJ2-7, is SQTIHQWPATLVQPVGSPLSLECTVEGTSNPNLYWYRQAAGRGLQLLFYSVGIGQISSEVPQNLSASRPQDRQFILSSKKLLLSDSGFYLCAWSSRGWDEQYFGPGTRLTVT.

The chain combines TRBV6-5 with TRBJ2-7; a weak D match, TRBD1 (6 bases). V shed 5 bases and J shed 2 bases, with 13 bases lying between them. Germline assignment: CDR1 MNHEY and CDR2 SVGAGI. CDR3 size: 14 residues. The CDR3 coding sequence is TGTGCCAGCAGTACTGGCAGGGGAGCCTACGAGCAGTACTTC. Its translation is CASSTGRGAYEQYF.

This chain uses TRBV6-1 with TRBJ1-5, with D perhaps matching TRBD1 (5 bases). The V gene's germline CDR1 is MNHNS and CDR2 SASEGT. V shed 1 base and J shed 4 bases, with 11 bases lying between them. CDR3 length equals 15 residues. The DNA of the CDR3 is TGTGCCAGCAGTGAAGGAGACAGCGTAAATCAGCCCCAGCATTTT. This encodes CASSEGDSVNQPQHF.

The chain recombines TRBV9 with TRBJ1-2, with D maybe TRBD1 (5 bases). Germline V lookup: CDR1 SGDLS, CDR2 YYNGEE. The V and J ends lost 6 bases and 4 bases respectively, with 10 bases between them. The length of the CDR3 is 12 residues. CDR3 loop: CASTRTTYGYTF. In DNA, the CDR3 is TGTGCCAGCACCCGGACAACCTATGGCTACACCTTC.

The gene calls are TRBV27 and TRBJ1-2; TRBD1 matches at 7 bases. V shed 4 bases, J shed 7 bases, and the junction held 3 bases outside the gene matches. CDR1 and CDR2 from the germline V gene are MNHEY and SMNVEV (reference sequence). The CDR3 consists of 12 residues. The CDR3: CASSSTGVGYTF. Here the CDR3 DNA reads TGTGCCAGCAGTTCCACAGGGGTTGGCTACACCTTC.

This clone has a single count. V is TRBV28 and J is TRBJ2-1; no definite D call. Germline CDR1 reads MDHEN; CDR2 reads SYDVKM. V lost 8 bases to trimming and J lost 7 bases, with 18 bases between them. The CDR3 is 14 amino acids. The CDR3 sequence: CASGLHRIRNEQFF. The CDR3 DNA follows: TGTGCCAGCGGGCTCCATAGGATCAGGAATGAGCAGTTCTTC. The whole variable domain, filled in from reference TRBV28 and TRBJ2-1, reads DVKVTQSSRYLVKRTGEKVFLECVQDMDHENMFWYRQDPGLGLRLIYFSYDVKMKEKGDIPEGYSVSREKKERFSLILESASTNQTSMYLCASGLHRIRNEQFFGPGTRLTVL.

The chain uses TRBV6-5 and TRBJ2-2; D is unresolved. Germline loops: CDR1 MNHEY, CDR2 SVGAGI. V lost 3 bases, J lost 1 base, and 6 bases lay in between. This CDR3 has 14 amino acids. The CDR3 here is CASSYGRNTGELFF. The CDR3 bases are TGTGCCAGCAGTTATGGGCGGAACACCGGGGAGCTGTTTTTT.

The gene calls are TRBV30 and TRBJ1-1, with D perhaps matching TRBD1 (6 bases). The V gene lost 0 bases and the J gene lost 11 bases, with 13 bases spanning the gap. Per the germline V gene, CDR1 is GTSNPN and CDR2 is SVGIG (reference sequence). CDR3 length equals 12 residues. The CDR3 here is CAWSVLGGRAFF. In DNA form, the CDR3 reads TGTGCCTGGAGTGTATTGGGGGGGCGGGCTTTCTTT. The entire variable domain, with the rest obtained from reference TRBV30 and TRBJ1-1, is as follows: SQTIHQWPATLVQPVGSPLSLECTVEGTSNPNLYWYRQAAGRGLQLLFYSVGIGQISSEVPQNLSASRPQDRQFILSSKKLLLSDSGFYLCAWSVLGGRAFFGQGTRLTVV.

For the CDR3, the DNA is TGTGCCAGCAGCGTGGGGGACAGGGGCACCGGGGAGCTGTTTTTT. Amino acids: CASSVGDRGTGELFF. The genes are TRBV9 and TRBJ2-2, with TRBD1 matching 10 bases. V shed 2 bases and J 4 bases; nucleotides not matched to a gene: 2. Germline V gene data show CDR1 as SGDLS and CDR2 as YYNGEE. The CDR3 covers 15 residues.

This clone was seen once. This sequence joins TRBV5-1 and TRBJ1-1, with D hard to call. Trimming cost V 4 bases and J 1 base, with 11 bases left between them. From germline, CDR1 is SGHRS and CDR2 YFSETQ. CDR3 length: 14 amino acids. DNA for the CDR3: TGCGCCAGCAGCCGGTCGGGTTCGAACACTGAAGCTTTCTTT. This sequence encodes CASSRSGSNTEAFF.

The table lists this clone with a count of one. This rearrangement joins TRBV5-6 to TRBJ2-7, with D unclear. Germline V gives CDR1 SGHDT, CDR2 YYEEEE. Trimming left V 0 bases short and J 5 bases short, with 9 bases between. The CDR3 has 13 amino acids. For the CDR3, the DNA is TGTGCCAGCAGCTTGGACTCCTACCACGAGCAGTACTTC. Translated: CASSLDSYHEQYF.

The chain recombines TRBV4-1 with TRBJ2-1; 8 bases fit TRBD2. This CDR3 comprises 13 residues. Germline CDR1 is MGHRA and CDR2 is YSYEKL. After removal of 11 bases from V and 4 bases from J, the junction contained 7 bases not matched to a gene. CDR3 residues: CAASSGSYNEQFF. CDR3 nucleotide sequence: TGCGCCGCAAGCAGCGGGAGTTACAATGAGCAGTTCTTC.

This sequence joins TRBV6-5 and TRBJ2-2, with a weak D call TRBD2 (6 bases). From germline, CDR1 is MNHEY and CDR2 SVGAGI. The CDR3 is 13 amino acids. V lost 10 bases and J lost 5, with 14 bases in between. CDR3 in amino acids: CAIQTSRTGELFF. CDR3 nucleotides: TGTGCCATCCAGACTAGTCGAACCGGGGAGCTGTTTTTT.

The rearrangement links TRBV6-4 to TRBJ2-3; 8 nucleotides agree with TRBD2. The germline gives CDR1 MRHNA, CDR2 SNTAGT. The CDR3 covers 15 residues. V dropped 6 bases and J dropped 4; count of bases not matched to a gene: 9. Here the CDR3 DNA reads TGTGCCAGCAGCCCCGGGAGGGGGGACCCAGATACGCAGTATTTT. Translation: CASSPGRGDPDTQYF.

The rearrangement uses TRBV5-1 and TRBJ2-7, with D maybe TRBD2 (5 bases). Deletions cut 0 bases from V and 0 bases from J, with 7 bases between. Per the germline V gene, CDR1 is SGHRS and CDR2 is YFSETQ. The CDR3 extends over 14 amino acids. CDR3 in amino acids: CASSLGTSSYEQYF. The CDR3, as DNA: TGCGCCAGCAGCTTGGGTACTAGCTCCTACGAGCAGTACTTC.

The V gene is TRBV9, the J gene TRBJ2-3, with 12 positions matching TRBD1. The CDR3 spans 19 residues. V lost 0 bases, J lost 6 bases, and 14 bases stayed unmatched. Germline loops: CDR1 SGDLS, CDR2 YYNGEE. The CDR3 DNA reads TGTGCCAGCAGCGTAGGTGGGACAGGGGGCTTCCTCCGAAGCGATACGCAGTATTTT. Its translation is CASSVGGTGGFLRSDTQYF. Supplemented by reference TRBV9 and TRBJ2-3, the full variable domain reads DSGVTQTPKHLITATGQRVTLRCSPRSGDLSVYWYQQSLDQGLQFLIQYYNGEERAKGNILERFSAQQFPDLHSELNLSSLELGDSALYFCASSVGGTGGFLRSDTQYFGPGTRLTVL.

The gene calls are TRBV18 and TRBJ1-4; possibly TRBD1 for D (5 bases). CDR1 KGHSH and CDR2 LQKENI come from the germline V gene. This CDR3 has 13 residues. Trimming took off 1 base at V and 6 bases at J, with 6 bases between the two ends. CDR3 nucleotide sequence: TGTGCCAGCTCACCACAGGGGTATGAAAAACTGTTTTTT. Its protein product is CASSPQGYEKLFF.

The J gene is TRBJ2-1, the V gene TRBV4-1; TRBD2 aligns across 10 bases. Germline CDR1 reads MGHRA; CDR2 reads YSYEKL. Trimming took 1 base from V and 5 from J; bases not matched to a gene: 11. The CDR3 sequence is 18 residues long. The CDR3 spells CASSQALVLLAGDNEQFF. The CDR3, as DNA: TGCGCCAGCAGCCAAGCCCTTGTTCTGCTAGCGGGGGACAATGAGCAGTTCTTC.

CDR3 sequence: CASSLPGQISSYNEQFF. CDR3 coding DNA: TGCGCCAGCAGCTTGCCCGGACAGATTAGCTCCTACAATGAGCAGTTCTTC. V and J are TRBV5-1 and TRBJ2-1; weak D call: TRBD1 (6 bases). From germline, CDR1 is SGHRS and CDR2 YFSETQ. V lost 1 base, J lost 0 bases, and 14 bases lay in between. CDR3 size: 17 residues.

In this sample, this clone turned up once. The chain couples TRBV4-3 to TRBJ1-1; tentative D call: TRBD1 (5 bases). The CDR3 consists of 16 residues. The V gene lost 0 bases and the J gene lost 11 bases, with 22 bases spanning the gap. Germline loops: CDR1 LGHNA, CDR2 YSLEER. The CDR3: CASSQDDRGGRPGAFF. CDR3 DNA sequence: TGCGCCAGCAGCCAAGATGATCGCGGGGGACGGCCGGGGGCTTTCTTT.

The genes are TRBV11-2 and TRBJ1-3, with no clear D. The CDR3 extends over 15 amino acids. Germline V gene lookup returns CDR1 SGHAT and CDR2 FQNNGV. V dropped 4 bases and J dropped 0 bases, with 10 bases sitting between them. In DNA, the CDR3 is TGTGCCAGCAGCTCACAGCTGTTCTCTGGAAACACCATATATTTT. It codes for CASSSQLFSGNTIYF.

The chain is built from TRBV5-4 and TRBJ1-1; no clear D. Trimming took off 4 bases at V and 7 bases at J, with 11 bases between the two ends. CDR3 size: 12 residues. From germline, CDR1 is SGHNT and CDR2 YYREEE (reference sequence). In DNA form, the CDR3 reads TGTGCCAGCAGCCCCCAGGCAGGTGAAGCTTTCTTT. Translating it yields CASSPQAGEAFF.

This sequence joins TRBV5-4 and TRBJ2-5, with D possibly matching TRBD2 (5 bases). V lost 2 bases and J 4 bases, leaving 18 bases between the germline ends. CDR3 length equals 16 residues. Germline CDR1 SGHNT, CDR2 YYREEE (reference sequence). The CDR3 reads CASSFTGDGLGETQYF. The CDR3 DNA follows: TGTGCCAGCAGCTTTACCGGGGATGGGCTGGGAGAGACCCAGTACTTC.

The chain is built from TRBV19 and TRBJ2-4; D remains ambiguous. Germline V CDR1 and CDR2: LNHDA, SQIVND (reference sequence). Trimming stripped 4 bases from V and 3 bases from J, with 4 bases between. The CDR3 totals 12 residues. The CDR3 here is CASSSSKNIQYF. CDR3 in DNA: TGTGCCAGTAGTAGTAGCAAAAACATTCAGTACTTC.

This chain connects TRBV10-3 to TRBJ1-4; D is uncertain. V was clipped by 0 bases and J by 1 base, with 6 bases between them. CDR3 length: 15 residues. Germline V gene data show CDR1 as ENHRY and CDR2 as SYGVKD. The CDR3 region has the DNA TGTGCCATCAGTGAGTCCGAGCAAACTAATGAAAAACTGTTTTTT. Translated: CAISESEQTNEKLFF.

DNA of the CDR3: TGTGCCAGCAGCCAAGAGTCCTACAGGAGCACAGATACGCAGTATTTT. It encodes CASSQESYRSTDTQYF. The rearrangement uses TRBV14 and TRBJ2-3, with a weak D call TRBD1 (5 bases). The CDR3 runs 16 residues. Trimming shortened V by 0 bases and J by 0 bases, and 10 bases separated the two germline ends. Germline assignment: CDR1 SGHDN and CDR2 FVKESK.

The chain links TRBV12-3 or TRBV12-4 to TRBJ2-2, with unresolved D. The CDR3 length is 13 residues. V lost 6 bases and J 5 bases, leaving 10 bases between the germline ends. CDR3 protein: CASRPFGTGELFF. CDR3 DNA: TGTGCCAGCAGGCCTTTCGGGACCGGGGAGCTGTTTTTT.